Ten or more counts support the clone carrying this T cell receptor (beta chain). Its cognate antigen is unknown. The entry originates in a study of T cells in Graves' hyperthyroidism and ophthalmopathy. The trim removed 2 bases at V and 5 bases at J, leaving 9 bases unmatched. The length of the CDR3 is 17 residues. Per germline, CDR1 LNHNV and CDR2 YYDKDF (reference sequence). TCR beta CDR3 regions were amplified from RNA transcripts. A first-round RT-PCR of the TCR CDR3 used the HTBI primer set. TCRdb called the multiplex PCR reads again in MiXCR, with one record for every CDR3 protein. The repertoire consists of 600,000 to 650,000 distinct CDR3 sequences, with around 15% occurring once and the leading ten covering less than 4.5%. Stability of Graves' hyperthyroidism was defined as absent ophthalmopathy progression within 18 months. The study excluded patients with uncontrolled infection, other autoimmune disease, pregnancy or lactation.

Study-level results: In blood, most of the thyroid clonotypes expanded above 0.001 were also present.

The TCR sequence derives from a woman in her 30s with Graves' hyperthyroidism. The V call is TRBV15, the J call TRBJ2-3, with TRBD1 matching 11 bases. The specimen was blood. The CDR3 sequence: CATSRSLRDRGGDTQYF. In DNA form, the CDR3 reads TGTGCCACCAGCAGATCCCTGAGGGACAGGGGGGGAGATACGCAGTATTTT. Together with reference TRBV15 and TRBJ2-3, the CDR3 gives the full variable domain: DAMVIQNPRYQVTQFGKPVTLSCSQTLNHNVMYWYQQKSSQAPKLLFHYYDKDFNNEADTPDNFQSRRPNTSFCFLDIRSPGLGDTAMYLCATSRSLRDRGGDTQYFGPGTRLTVL.